The clone carrying this T cell receptor (beta chain) was counted once. Its antigen is as yet unknown. Ahead of sequencing, the ViraFEST assay grew antigen-specific CD4+ T cells using viral peptide pools. Following a roughly ten-day culture, CD4+ T cells were purified. This table comes from immunoSEQ multiplex PCR, and its TCRdb copy is limited to in-frame clones, with some not included. The data hold 50,000 to 75,000 clones, with about four fifths observed a single time. The CDR3 totals 14 residues. Germline V gene lookup returns CDR1 SGHDT and CDR2 YYEEEE. Trimming removed 1 base at V and 5 bases at J, with 12 bases between. The data are from a study of vaccination effects on CD4 cells after COVID-19.

The chain has TRBV5-6 and TRBJ1-1; D perhaps matches TRBD1 (5 bases). The TCR comes from a human donor who received a COVID-19 vaccine. Sequenced material: CD4+ T cells from PBMCs cultured with HCoV-229E spike peptides, taken before COVID-19 vaccination. CDR3 coding DNA: TGTGCCAGCAGCTTGCCTGGGACGGGAACTGAAGCTTTCTTT. Encoded protein: CASSLPGTGTEAFF. Full variable domain (outside the CDR3, taken from reference TRBV5-6 and TRBJ1-1): DAGVTQSPTHLIKTRGQQVTLRCSPKSGHDTVSWYQQALGQGPQFIFQYYEEEERQRGNFPDRFSGHQFPNYSSELNVNALLLGDSALYLCASSLPGTGTEAFFGQGTRLTVV.